This T cell receptor beta chain was sequenced for a study of blood T cells in healthy people across ages. This CDR3 has 16 residues. Trimming at V came to 1 base and at J to 2 bases, leaving 5 bases not matched to a gene. Germline values: CDR1 KGHSH, CDR2 LQKENI. Worth noting for this clonotype: As yet, its antigen is unknown.

Through a sample-barcoded 5' primer and a J-beta primer mix, a second PCR was run for roughly 7 to 12 cycles. Each cDNA molecule was tagged by a template-switch adaptor with 12 random nucleotides. TCRdb re-derived calls from the 5' RACE reads in MiXCR, one entry per CDR3 protein. Among hundreds of thousands of distinct CDR3 sequences, 35% to 50% were seen once, and the ten largest hold approximately 29%. Study-level points and caveats: Naive T cell percentage by flow cytometry tracked strongly with beta diversity. Total diversity from one million sequenced T cells was likely underestimated. Compared with aged donors, long-lived donors showed fewer expanded clones, suggesting selection.

V is TRBV18 and J is TRBJ2-3, with 8 nucleotides matching TRBD2. The sequenced sample consisted of blood. The TCR was taken from a man older than 75 in good health. The CDR3 region has the DNA TGTGCCAGCTCACCACTGCGGGGGGAGTCCACAGATACGCAGTATTTT. Its protein product is CASSPLRGESTDTQYF.